A single sample is the source of the 16 T cell receptor beta chains below, sequenced in a study of cytomegalovirus exposure and HLA in healthy donors. The PCR had 60 Vbeta and 13 Jbeta primers. Here immunoSEQ multiplex PCR was the method, and the copy in TCRdb shows in-frame clones only, minus some. The repertoire holds under 200,000 clones, with approximately 12% as singletons. The sequencing sample was made of PBMCs. The receptors were sampled from a man between 45 and 60 years old in good health and CMV-seropositive.

The chain uses TRBV30 and TRBJ1-6; perhaps TRBD1 as D (5 bases). Germline V CDR1 and CDR2: GTSNPN, SVGIG (reference sequence). V was clipped by 2 bases and J by 10 bases, with 12 bases between them. CDR3 length: 13 amino acids. CDR3: CAWSLQGNSPLHF. Written as DNA, the CDR3 is TGTGCCTGGAGTCTTCAGGGTAACTCACCCCTCCACTTT.

The rearrangement joins TRBV7-2 to TRBJ2-6; D might be TRBD1 (5 bases). Trimming cost V 5 bases and J 0 bases, with 11 bases left between them. Germline V gene lookup returns CDR1 SGHTA and CDR2 FQGNSA. This CDR3 contains 16 residues. In DNA form, the CDR3 reads TGTGCCAGCAGCACAGGATTCTCCTCTGGGGCCAACGTCCTGACTTTC. This encodes CASSTGFSSGANVLTF.

The chain has TRBV5-5 and TRBJ1-2; D possibly corresponds to TRBD1 (5 bases). Per the germline V gene, CDR1 is SGHKS and CDR2 is YYEKEE (reference sequence). This CDR3 has 13 amino acids. Trimming pared 0 bases from V and 8 bases from J, leaving 11 bases between. DNA of the CDR3: TGTGCCAGCAGCTTGGACGGGGGATACGGCTACACCTTC. Translated, it gives CASSLDGGYGYTF.

This clone came up a few times. This chain joins TRBV4-3 and TRBJ2-5; 9 bases match TRBD2. The ends lost 4 bases at V and 3 bases at J; junction bases unmatched: 3. The CDR3 runs to 14 residues. In germline, CDR1 is LGHNA, CDR2 YSLEER. The CDR3 spells CASSLERGEETQYF. The DNA of the CDR3 is TGCGCCAGCAGCCTGGAGCGGGGGGAAGAGACCCAGTACTTC.

V usage is TRBV21-1 and J usage is TRBJ2-7; the tabulated D call, TRBD2, remains unverified against the DNA. TRBV21-1 is listed as a pseudogene. The CDR3 sequence is 14 residues long. The CDR3 sequence is CASSKREGPYEQYV. The CDR3 DNA is TGTGCCAGCAGCAAACGGGAGGGTCCCTACGAGCAGTACGTC.

This clone was seen a handful of times. The chain is built from TRBV10-3 and TRBJ2-1; 7 bases are shared with TRBD1. This CDR3 is 12 amino acids long. The trim removed 6 bases at V and 5 bases at J, leaving 1 base unmatched. Looked up from germline, CDR1 is ENHRY and CDR2 is SYGVKD. CDR3 protein: CAIRGQNNEQFF. CDR3 nucleotides: TGTGCCATCAGGGGACAGAACAATGAGCAGTTCTTC.

The rearrangement uses TRBV5-1 and TRBJ1-3; possible D gene TRBD1, 6 bases. Germline V gene sequence: CDR1 SGHRS, CDR2 YFSETQ. CDR3 length: 16 residues. The V and J ends lost 4 bases and 1 base respectively, with 15 bases between them. The CDR3 DNA reads TGCGCCAGCAGCCCCGGACAGACGCCATCTGGAAACACCATATATTTT. It codes for CASSPGQTPSGNTIYF.

The chain joins TRBV7-9 to TRBJ1-2, with 10 nucleotides matching TRBD1. The CDR3 runs 14 residues. In germline, CDR1 is SEHNR, CDR2 FQNEAQ (reference sequence). The ends lost 1 base at V and 11 bases at J; junction bases unmatched: 7. This chain's CDR3 is CASSLDGTGVEYTF. The CDR3 coding sequence is TGTGCCAGCAGCTTAGACGGGACAGGGGTCGAGTACACCTTC.

In its sample, this clone was seen a few times. The rearrangement uses TRBV30 and TRBJ1-4; 9 bases map to TRBD1. The CDR3 length is 13 residues. V lost 5 bases to trimming and J lost 7 bases; unmatched junction nucleotides: 5. The V gene's germline CDR1 is GTSNPN and CDR2 SVGIG (reference sequence). The CDR3 loop reads CAWAWTGVEKLFF. CDR3 DNA sequence: TGTGCCTGGGCCTGGACAGGGGTTGAAAAACTGTTTTTT.

This clone was counted between two and nine times. The chain has TRBV9 and TRBJ1-6; D is possibly TRBD1 (5 bases). Looked up from germline, CDR1 is SGDLS and CDR2 is YYNGEE. V lost 0 bases to trimming and J lost 9 bases, with 13 bases between them. CDR3 length: 15 amino acids. The CDR3 sequence is CASSVDQGKGSPLHF. Here the CDR3 DNA reads TGTGCCAGCAGCGTAGATCAGGGAAAAGGTTCACCCCTCCACTTT.

The chain carries TRBV6-1 and TRBJ1-2, with 9 positions matching TRBD1. This CDR3 region has 15 residues. V lost 6 bases, J lost 6 bases, and 11 bases stayed unmatched. Germline V CDR1 and CDR2: MNHNS, SASEGT. CDR3 amino acids: CASRASGTGHHGYTF. CDR3 DNA: TGTGCCAGCAGGGCAAGTGGGACAGGGCACCATGGCTACACCTTC.

This clone was recorded a few times. V usage is TRBV7-7 and J usage is TRBJ2-1; 9 bases fit TRBD2. CDR1 SSHAT and CDR2 FNYEAQ come from the germline V gene (reference sequence). The length of the CDR3 is 18 residues. V lost 2 bases, J lost 5 bases, and 13 bases stayed unmatched. Here the CDR3 DNA reads TGTGCCAGCAGCTTACTCCCTTTTAGCGGGGGAATTAACAATGAGCAGTTCTTC. Translating it yields CASSLLPFSGGINNEQFF.

A few counts support this clone. The chain recombines TRBV6-1 with TRBJ2-5; TRBD2 agrees at 12 bases. The germline gives CDR1 MNHNS, CDR2 SASEGT. The trim removed 6 bases at V and 5 bases at J, leaving 7 bases unmatched. CDR3 length: 15 amino acids. The CDR3 reads CASSRTSGALETQYF. The CDR3 DNA follows: TGTGCCAGCAGCCGGACTAGCGGGGCCTTGGAGACCCAGTACTTC.

The V gene is TRBV7-2, the J gene TRBJ2-7; D gene ambiguous. Per the germline V gene, CDR1 is SGHTA and CDR2 is FQGNSA. Trimming took 6 bases from V and 5 from J, leaving 8 bases between them. This CDR3 region has 11 residues. CDR3 region: CASSFQNEQYF. The CDR3 bases are TGTGCCAGCAGTTTCCAGAACGAGCAGTACTTC. Drawing the rest from reference TRBV7-2 and TRBJ2-7, the complete variable domain is GAGVSQSPSNKVTEKGKDVELRCDPISGHTALYWYRQSLGQGLEFLIYFQGNSAPDKSGLPSDRFSAERTGGSVSTLTIQRTQQEDSAVYLCASSFQNEQYFGPGTRLTVT.

This clone was detected a few times. The chain combines TRBV11-2 with TRBJ2-7; D may be TRBD1 (6 bases). In germline, CDR1 is SGHAT, CDR2 FQNNGV. The CDR3 is 14 amino acids. The germline V and J ends were trimmed by 5 bases and 1 base, with 12 bases remaining between them. The chain's CDR3 is CASSRGTQSYEQYF. CDR3 in DNA: TGTGCCAGCAGCAGGGGGACCCAATCCTACGAGCAGTACTTC.

This clone has just a few counts. The J gene is TRBJ1-2, the V gene TRBV18, with D possibly matching TRBD1 (6 bases). Germline values: CDR1 KGHSH, CDR2 LQKENI. The V end was cut by 2 bases, the J end by 9 bases, with 13 bases between. CDR3 length: 13 residues. Here the CDR3 DNA reads TGTGCCAGCTCACCAGACGGACAGCCTAGCTACACCTTC. The encoded protein is CASSPDGQPSYTF.